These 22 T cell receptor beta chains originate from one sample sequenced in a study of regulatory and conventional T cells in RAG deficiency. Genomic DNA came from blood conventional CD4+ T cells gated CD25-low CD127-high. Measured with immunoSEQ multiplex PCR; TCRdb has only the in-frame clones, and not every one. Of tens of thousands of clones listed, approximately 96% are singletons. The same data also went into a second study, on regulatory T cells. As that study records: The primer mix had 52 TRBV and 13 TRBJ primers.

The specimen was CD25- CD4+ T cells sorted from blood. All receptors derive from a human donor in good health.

CDR3 DNA sequence: TGTGCCAGCAGCAAACGGACAGGGGGTTCAGATACGCAGTATTTT. Translating gives CASSKRTGGSDTQYF. The V and J genes are TRBV7-9 and TRBJ2-3, with 10 bases matching TRBD1. The junction had 6 bases not matched to a gene; V was cut back by 5 bases and J by 4 bases. Germline CDR1 is SEHNR and CDR2 is FQNEAQ (reference sequence). The CDR3 sequence is 15 residues long.

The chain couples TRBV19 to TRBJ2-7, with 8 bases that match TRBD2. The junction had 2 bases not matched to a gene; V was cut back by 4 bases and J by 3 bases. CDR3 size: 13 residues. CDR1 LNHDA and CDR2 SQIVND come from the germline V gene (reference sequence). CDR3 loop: CASSRSGSYEQYF. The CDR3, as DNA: TGTGCCAGTAGTAGGAGCGGGAGCTACGAGCAGTACTTC. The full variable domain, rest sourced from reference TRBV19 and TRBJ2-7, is DGGITQSPKYLFRKEGQNVTLSCEQNLNHDAMYWYRQDPGQGLRLIYYSQIVNDFQKGDIAEGYSVSREKKESFPLTVTSAQKNPTAFYLCASSRSGSYEQYFGPGTRLTVT.

The CDR3 sequence is CASSFTGSRTDTQYF. CDR3 in DNA: TGTGCCAGCAGCTTCACGGGATCCCGCACAGATACGCAGTATTTT. The V and J genes are TRBV7-3 and TRBJ2-3; D is possibly TRBD2 (5 bases). Germline V gives CDR1 SGHTA, CDR2 FQGTGA. With 3 bases removed from V and 1 base from J, the gap between germline ends came to 11 bases. The CDR3 has 15 amino acids.

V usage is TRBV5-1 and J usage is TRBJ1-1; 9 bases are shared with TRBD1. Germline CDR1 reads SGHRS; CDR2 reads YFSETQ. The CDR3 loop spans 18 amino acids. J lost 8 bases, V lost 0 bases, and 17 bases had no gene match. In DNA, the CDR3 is TGCGCCAGCAGCTTGGCGGGGGGGTGGACAGGGGAAGAGGAGGAAGCTTTCTTT. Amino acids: CASSLAGGWTGEEEEAFF.

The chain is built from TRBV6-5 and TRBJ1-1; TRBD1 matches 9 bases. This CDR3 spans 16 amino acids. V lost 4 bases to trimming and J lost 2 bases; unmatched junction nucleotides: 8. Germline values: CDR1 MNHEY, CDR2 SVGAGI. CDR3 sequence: CASSFVGQGINTEAFF. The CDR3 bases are TGTGCCAGCAGTTTCGTAGGACAGGGGATAAACACTGAAGCTTTCTTT.

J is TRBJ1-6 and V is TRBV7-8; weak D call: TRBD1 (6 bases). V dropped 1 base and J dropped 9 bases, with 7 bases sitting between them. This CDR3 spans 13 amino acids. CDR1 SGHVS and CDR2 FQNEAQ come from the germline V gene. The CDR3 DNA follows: TGTGCCAGCAGCTTAGACAGGGTTTCACCCCTCCACTTT. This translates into CASSLDRVSPLHF.

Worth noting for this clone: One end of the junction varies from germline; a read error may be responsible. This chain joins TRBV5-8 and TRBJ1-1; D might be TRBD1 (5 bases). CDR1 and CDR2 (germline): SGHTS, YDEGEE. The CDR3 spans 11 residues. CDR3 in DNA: TGTGCCAGCACTATAGGGACTCTTGGGTCCTTT. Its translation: CASTIGTLGSF.

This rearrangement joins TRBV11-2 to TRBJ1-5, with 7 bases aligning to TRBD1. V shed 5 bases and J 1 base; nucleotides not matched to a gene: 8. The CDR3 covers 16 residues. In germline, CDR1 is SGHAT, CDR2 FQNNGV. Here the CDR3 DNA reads TGTGCCAGCAGCCAACGACAGGGTGTAAGCAATCAGCCCCAGCATTTT. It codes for CASSQRQGVSNQPQHF.

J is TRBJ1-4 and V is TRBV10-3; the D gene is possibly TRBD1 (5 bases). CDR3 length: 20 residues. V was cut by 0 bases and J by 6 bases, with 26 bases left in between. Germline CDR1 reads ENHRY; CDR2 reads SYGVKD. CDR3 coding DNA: TGTGCCATCAGTGAGTCGATGGTGGGAGGGGTTTTCAGGTTGGATGAAAAACTGTTTTTT. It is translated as CAISESMVGGVFRLDEKLFF.

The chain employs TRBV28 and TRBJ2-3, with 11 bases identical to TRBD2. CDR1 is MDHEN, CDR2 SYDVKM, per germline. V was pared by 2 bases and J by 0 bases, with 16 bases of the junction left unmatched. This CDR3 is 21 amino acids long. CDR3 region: CASSLTPRLAGGRASTDTQYF. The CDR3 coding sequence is TGTGCCAGCAGTTTAACCCCCCGTCTAGCGGGAGGACGTGCTAGCACAGATACGCAGTATTTT.

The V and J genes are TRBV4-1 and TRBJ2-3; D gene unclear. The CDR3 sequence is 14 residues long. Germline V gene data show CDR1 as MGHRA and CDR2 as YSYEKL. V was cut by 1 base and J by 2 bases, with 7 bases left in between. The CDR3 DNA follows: TGCGCCAGCAGCCAAGCACGGTTCACAGATACGCAGTATTTT. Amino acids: CASSQARFTDTQYF.

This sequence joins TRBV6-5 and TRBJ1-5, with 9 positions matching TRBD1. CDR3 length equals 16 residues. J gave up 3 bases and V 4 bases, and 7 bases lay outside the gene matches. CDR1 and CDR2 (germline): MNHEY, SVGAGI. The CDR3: CASSWGQGSLNQPQHF. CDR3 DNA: TGTGCCAGCAGTTGGGGACAGGGATCCCTCAATCAGCCCCAGCATTTT.

The CDR3 spells CSVDRGRGGITDTQYF. The CDR3 DNA follows: TGCAGCGTTGATCGGGGCAGGGGCGGAATCACAGATACGCAGTATTTT. The chain has TRBV29-1 and TRBJ2-3; weak D call: TRBD1 (6 bases). V was cut by 3 bases and J by 2 bases, with 18 bases left in between. The CDR3 loop spans 16 amino acids. Germline lookup yields CDR1 SQVTM and CDR2 ANQGSEA.

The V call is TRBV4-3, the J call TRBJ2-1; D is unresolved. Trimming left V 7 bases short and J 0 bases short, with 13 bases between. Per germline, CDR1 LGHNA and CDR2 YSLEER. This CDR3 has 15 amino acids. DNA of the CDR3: TGCGCCAGCACCCGACTTGGTGACTCCTACAATGAGCAGTTCTTC. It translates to CASTRLGDSYNEQFF.

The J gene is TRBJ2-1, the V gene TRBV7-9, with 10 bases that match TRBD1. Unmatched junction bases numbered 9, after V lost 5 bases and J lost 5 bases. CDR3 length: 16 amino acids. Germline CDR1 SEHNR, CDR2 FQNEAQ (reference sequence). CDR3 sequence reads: CASSQYRDRGDNEQFF. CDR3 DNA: TGTGCCAGCAGCCAATACCGGGACAGGGGAGACAATGAGCAGTTCTTC.

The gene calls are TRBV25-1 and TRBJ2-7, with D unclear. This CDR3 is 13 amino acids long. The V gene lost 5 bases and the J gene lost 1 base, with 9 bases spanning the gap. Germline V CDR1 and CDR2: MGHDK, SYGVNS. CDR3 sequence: CASSFASSYEQYF. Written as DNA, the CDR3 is TGTGCCAGCAGTTTTGCCAGTTCCTACGAGCAGTACTTC.

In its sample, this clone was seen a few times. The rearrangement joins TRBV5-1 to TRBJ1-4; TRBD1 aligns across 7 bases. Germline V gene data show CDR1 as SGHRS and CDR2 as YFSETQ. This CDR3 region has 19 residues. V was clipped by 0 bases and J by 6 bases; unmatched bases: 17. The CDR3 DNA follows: TGCGCCAGCAGCTTGGCTTGGGACAGCATTTCTTCCCCTGATGAAAAACTGTTTTTT. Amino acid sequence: CASSLAWDSISSPDEKLFF.

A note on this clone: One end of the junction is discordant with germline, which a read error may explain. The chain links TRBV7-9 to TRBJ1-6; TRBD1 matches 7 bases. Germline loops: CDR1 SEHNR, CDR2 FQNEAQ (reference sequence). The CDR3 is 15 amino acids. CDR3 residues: CASSRDSSYNLPLHF. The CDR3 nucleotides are TGTGCCAGCAGCCGGGACAGCTCCTATAATTTACCCCTCCACTTT.

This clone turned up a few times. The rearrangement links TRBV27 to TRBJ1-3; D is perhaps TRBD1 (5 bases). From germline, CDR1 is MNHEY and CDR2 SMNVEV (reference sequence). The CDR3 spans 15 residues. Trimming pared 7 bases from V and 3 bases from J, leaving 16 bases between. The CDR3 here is CASTPGGANGNTIYF. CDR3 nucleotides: TGTGCCAGCACCCCGGGGGGAGCAAATGGAAACACCATATATTTT.

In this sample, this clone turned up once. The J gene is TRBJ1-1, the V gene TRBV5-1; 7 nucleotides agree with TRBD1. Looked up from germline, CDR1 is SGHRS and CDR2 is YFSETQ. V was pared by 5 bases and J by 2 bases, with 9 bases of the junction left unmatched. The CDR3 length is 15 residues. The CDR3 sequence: CASSSRTGENTEAFF. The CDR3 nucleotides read TGCGCCAGCAGTTCCCGCACAGGGGAAAACACTGAAGCTTTCTTT.

The DNA for the CDR3 is TGTGCCACCAGCAGACCCCTTACAAACAGGGAAGCAGGGACCCAGTACTTC. Its protein is CATSRPLTNREAGTQYF. The V call is TRBV15, the J call TRBJ2-5, with D possibly matching TRBD1 (6 bases). Germline loops: CDR1 LNHNV, CDR2 YYDKDF (reference sequence). The V gene lost 2 bases and the J gene lost 7 bases, with 23 bases spanning the gap. The CDR3 runs to 17 residues.

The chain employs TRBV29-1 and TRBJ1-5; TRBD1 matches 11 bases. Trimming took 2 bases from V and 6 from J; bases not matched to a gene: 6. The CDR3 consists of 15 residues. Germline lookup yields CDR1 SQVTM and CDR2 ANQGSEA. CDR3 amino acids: CSVEMPGQGGQPQHF. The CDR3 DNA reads TGCAGCGTTGAAATGCCGGGACAGGGGGGTCAGCCCCAGCATTTT.